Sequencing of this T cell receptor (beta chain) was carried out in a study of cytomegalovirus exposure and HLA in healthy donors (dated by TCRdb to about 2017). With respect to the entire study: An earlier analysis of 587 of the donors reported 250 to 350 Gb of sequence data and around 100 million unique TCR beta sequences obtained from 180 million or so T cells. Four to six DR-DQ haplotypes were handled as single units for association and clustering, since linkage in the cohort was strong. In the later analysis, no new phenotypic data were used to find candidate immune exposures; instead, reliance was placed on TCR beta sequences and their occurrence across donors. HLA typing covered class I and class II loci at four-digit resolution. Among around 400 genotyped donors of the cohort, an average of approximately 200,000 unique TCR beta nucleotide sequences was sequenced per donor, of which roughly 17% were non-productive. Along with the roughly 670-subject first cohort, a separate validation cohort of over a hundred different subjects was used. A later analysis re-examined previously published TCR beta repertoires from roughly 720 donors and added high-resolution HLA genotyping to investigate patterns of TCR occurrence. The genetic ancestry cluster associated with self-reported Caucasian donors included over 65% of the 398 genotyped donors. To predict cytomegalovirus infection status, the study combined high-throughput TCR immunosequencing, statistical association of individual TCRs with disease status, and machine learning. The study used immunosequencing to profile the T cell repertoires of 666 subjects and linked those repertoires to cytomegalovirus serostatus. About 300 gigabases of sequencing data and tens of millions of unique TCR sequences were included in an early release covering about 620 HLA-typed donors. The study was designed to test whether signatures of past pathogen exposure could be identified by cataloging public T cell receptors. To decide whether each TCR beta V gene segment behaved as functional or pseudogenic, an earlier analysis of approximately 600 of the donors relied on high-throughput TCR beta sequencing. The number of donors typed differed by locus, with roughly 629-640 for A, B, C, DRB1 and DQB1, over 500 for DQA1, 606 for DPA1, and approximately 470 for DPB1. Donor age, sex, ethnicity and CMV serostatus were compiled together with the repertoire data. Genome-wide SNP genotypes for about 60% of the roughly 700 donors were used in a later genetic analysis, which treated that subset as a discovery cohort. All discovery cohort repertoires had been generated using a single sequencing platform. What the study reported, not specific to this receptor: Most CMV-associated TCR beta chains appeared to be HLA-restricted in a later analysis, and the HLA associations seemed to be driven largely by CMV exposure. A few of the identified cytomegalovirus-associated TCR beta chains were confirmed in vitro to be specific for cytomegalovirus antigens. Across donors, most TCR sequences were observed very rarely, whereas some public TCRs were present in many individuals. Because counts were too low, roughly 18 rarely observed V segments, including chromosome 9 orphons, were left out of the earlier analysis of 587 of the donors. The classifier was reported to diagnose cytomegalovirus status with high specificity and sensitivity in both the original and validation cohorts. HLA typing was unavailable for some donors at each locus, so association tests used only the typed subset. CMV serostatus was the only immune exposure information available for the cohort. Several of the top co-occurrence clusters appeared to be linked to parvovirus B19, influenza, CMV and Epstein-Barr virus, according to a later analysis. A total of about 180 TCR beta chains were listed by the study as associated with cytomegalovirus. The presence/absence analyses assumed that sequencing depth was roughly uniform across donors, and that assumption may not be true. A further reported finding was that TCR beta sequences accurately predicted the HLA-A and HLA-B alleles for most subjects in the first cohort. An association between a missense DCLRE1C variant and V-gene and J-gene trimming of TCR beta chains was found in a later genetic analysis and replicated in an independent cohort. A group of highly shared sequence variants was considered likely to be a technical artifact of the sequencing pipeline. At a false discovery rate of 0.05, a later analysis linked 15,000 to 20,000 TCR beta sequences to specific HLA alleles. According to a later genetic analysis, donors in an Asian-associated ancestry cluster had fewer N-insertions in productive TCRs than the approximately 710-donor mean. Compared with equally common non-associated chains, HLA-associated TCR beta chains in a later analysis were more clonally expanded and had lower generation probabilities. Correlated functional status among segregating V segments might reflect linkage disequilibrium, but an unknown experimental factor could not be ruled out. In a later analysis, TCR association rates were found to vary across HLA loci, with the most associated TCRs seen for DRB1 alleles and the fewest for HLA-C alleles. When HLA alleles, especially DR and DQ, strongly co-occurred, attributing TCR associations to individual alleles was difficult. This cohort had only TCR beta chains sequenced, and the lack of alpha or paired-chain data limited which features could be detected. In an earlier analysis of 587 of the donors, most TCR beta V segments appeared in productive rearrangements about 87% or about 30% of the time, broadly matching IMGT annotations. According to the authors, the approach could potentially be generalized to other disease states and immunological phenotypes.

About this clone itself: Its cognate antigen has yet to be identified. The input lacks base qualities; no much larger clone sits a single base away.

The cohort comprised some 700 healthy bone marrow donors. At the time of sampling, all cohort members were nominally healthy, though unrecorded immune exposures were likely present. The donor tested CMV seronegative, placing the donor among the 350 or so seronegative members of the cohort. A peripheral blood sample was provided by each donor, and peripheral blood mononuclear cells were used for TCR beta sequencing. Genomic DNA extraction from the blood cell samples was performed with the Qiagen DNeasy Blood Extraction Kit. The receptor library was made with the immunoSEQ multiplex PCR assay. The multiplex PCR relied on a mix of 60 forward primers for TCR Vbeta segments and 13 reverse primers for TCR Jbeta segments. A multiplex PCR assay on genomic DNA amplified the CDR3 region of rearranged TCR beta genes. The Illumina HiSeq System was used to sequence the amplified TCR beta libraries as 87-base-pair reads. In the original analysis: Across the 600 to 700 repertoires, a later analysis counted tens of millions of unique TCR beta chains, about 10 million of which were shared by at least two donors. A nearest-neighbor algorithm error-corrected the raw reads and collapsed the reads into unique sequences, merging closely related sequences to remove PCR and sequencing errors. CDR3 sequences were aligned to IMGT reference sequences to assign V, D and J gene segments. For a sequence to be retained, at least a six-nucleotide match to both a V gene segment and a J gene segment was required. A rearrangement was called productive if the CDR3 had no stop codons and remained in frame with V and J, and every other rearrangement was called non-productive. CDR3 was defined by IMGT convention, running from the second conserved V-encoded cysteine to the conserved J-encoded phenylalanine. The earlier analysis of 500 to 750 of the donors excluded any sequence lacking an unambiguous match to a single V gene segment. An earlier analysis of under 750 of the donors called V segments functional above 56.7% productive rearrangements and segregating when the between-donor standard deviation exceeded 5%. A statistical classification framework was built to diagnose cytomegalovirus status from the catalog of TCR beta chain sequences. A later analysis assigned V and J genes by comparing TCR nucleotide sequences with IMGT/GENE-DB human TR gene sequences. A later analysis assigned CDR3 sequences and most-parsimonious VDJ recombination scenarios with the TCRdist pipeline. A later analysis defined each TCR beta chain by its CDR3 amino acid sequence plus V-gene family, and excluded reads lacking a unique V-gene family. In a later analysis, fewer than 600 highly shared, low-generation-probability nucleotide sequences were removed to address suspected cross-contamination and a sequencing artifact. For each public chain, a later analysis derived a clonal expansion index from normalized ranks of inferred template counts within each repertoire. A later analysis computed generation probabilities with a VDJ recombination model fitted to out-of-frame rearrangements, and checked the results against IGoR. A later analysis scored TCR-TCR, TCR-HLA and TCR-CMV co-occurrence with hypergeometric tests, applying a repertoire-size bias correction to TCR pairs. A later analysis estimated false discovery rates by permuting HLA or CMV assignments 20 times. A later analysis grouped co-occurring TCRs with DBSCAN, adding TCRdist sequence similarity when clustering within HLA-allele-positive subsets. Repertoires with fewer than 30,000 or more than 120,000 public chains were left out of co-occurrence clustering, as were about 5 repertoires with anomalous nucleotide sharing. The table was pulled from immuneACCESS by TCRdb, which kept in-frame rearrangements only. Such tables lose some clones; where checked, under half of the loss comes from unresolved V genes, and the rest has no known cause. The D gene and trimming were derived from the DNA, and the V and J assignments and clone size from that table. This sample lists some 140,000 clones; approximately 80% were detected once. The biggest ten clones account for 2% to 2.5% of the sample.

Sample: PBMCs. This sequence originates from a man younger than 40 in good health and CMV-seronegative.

In nucleotides, the sequence is TGTGCCAGCAGCCCGGAGGTGCGGGACGAGCAGTACTTC. The resulting protein is CASSPEVRDEQYF. This receptor chain uses TRBV11-2 and TRBJ2-7, and TRBD2 may be the D gene, going by 5 matching bases. The germline V gene gives CDR1 as SGHAT and CDR2 as FQNNGV. Taken from cysteine to phenylalanine, the CDR3 has 13 residues. This entry keeps only the CDR3 DNA: 39 bases, framed from base 1. V gives up 5 bases and J gives up 5 bases, and the segment between their germline ends measures 13 bases.